This TCR beta chain was profiled in a study of control samples from healthy donors and cancer patients. This CDR3 is built from 15 residues. Unmatched junction bases numbered 5, after V lost 1 base and J lost 5 bases. Germline CDR1 reads SEHNR; CDR2 reads FQNEAQ (reference sequence). The protocol was immunoSEQ multiplex PCR, while the TCRdb copy is restricted to in-frame clones and leaves out a portion. The sample has around 130,000 clones, around nine tenths seen once. Input material: PBMCs. The chain recombines TRBV7-9 with TRBJ1-1; 9 bases match TRBD1. This receptor was identified in a man in his forties or fifties with head and neck cancer. CDR3 loop: CASSLGDRGTTEAFF. In DNA, the CDR3 is TGTGCCAGCAGCTTAGGTGACAGGGGGACAACTGAAGCTTTCTTT.